These T cell receptor beta chains were read from a single sample in a study of T cells in Graves' hyperthyroidism and ophthalmopathy. TCRdb itself ran the multiplex PCR reads through MiXCR, one entry per CDR3 protein. This table has roughly 700,000 distinct CDR3 sequences, around a sixth appearing once. Material for sequencing was blood. The receptors stem from a man aged 45-65 years with Graves' hyperthyroidism. Both conserved end residues are part of each CDR3. Fields, in order: D gene, V gene, clone size, J gene, CDR3 protein, CDR3 DNA. A D gene is named only where the DNA matches it firmly. Part of the rows lack a size; the others show once, few, many or a class for expanded clones.

.,TRBV7-8,.,TRBJ2-7,CASSLGLGGLTYEQYF,TGTGCCAGCAGCTTAGGCCTGGGGGGCTTGACCTACGAGCAGTACTTC
TRBD2,TRBV20-1,.,TRBJ2-7,CSASGLAGGKSSYEQYF,TGCAGTGCTTCGGGACTAGCGGGAGGGAAGAGCTCCTACGAGCAGTACTTC
TRBD1,TRBV28,many,TRBJ1-4,CASSSPGQINEKLFF,TGTGCCAGCAGTTCTCCGGGACAGATTAATGAAAAACTGTTTTTT
TRBD2,TRBV11-2,.,TRBJ2-1,CASSFRISVLAGTHEQFF,TGTGCCAGCAGCTTTCGAATTTCCGTACTAGCGGGGACCCATGAGCAGTTCTTC
.,TRBV7-9,.,TRBJ1-1,CASSLDLTTEAFF,TGTGCCAGCAGCTTGGATCTGACCACTGAAGCTTTCTTT
.,TRBV28,many,TRBJ1-3,CASSPSGLAGNTIYF,TGTGCCAGCAGTCCATCAGGGTTGGCGGGAAACACCATATATTTT
.,TRBV6-1,few,TRBJ1-1,CASEGHTEAFF,TGTGCCTCGGAGGGGCATACTGAAGCTTTCTTT
TRBD2,TRBV28,many,TRBJ2-3,CASSSAGGRDTQYF,TGTGCCAGCAGTTCTGCGGGAGGTAGAGATACGCAGTATTTT
.,TRBV20-1,.,TRBJ2-1,CSATRRARSGNEQFF,TGCAGTGCCACTCGGAGAGCAAGGTCGGGCAATGAGCAGTTCTTC
TRBD1,TRBV27,many,TRBJ1-1,CASRARTGVNTEAFF,TGTGCCAGCAGGGCAAGAACAGGGGTGAACACTGAAGCTTTCTTT
TRBD2,TRBV29-1,.,TRBJ2-3,CSTSQRTSFTDTQYF,TGCAGCACCAGTCAGAGGACTAGCTTCACAGATACGCAGTATTTT
TRBD1,TRBV11-2,many,TRBJ2-1,CASIETGGSYNEQFF,TGTGCCAGTATCGAAACAGGGGGCTCCTACAATGAGCAGTTCTTC
.,TRBV7-8,many,TRBJ1-6,CASSLWWQENSPLHF,TGTGCCAGCAGCCTCTGGTGGCAGGAGAATTCACCCCTCCACTTT
.,TRBV7-2,many,TRBJ1-4,CASSSLRGISNEKLFF,TGTGCCAGCAGCTCCCTAAGGGGCATCAGCAATGAAAAACTGTTTTTT
.,TRBV19,few,TRBJ2-3,CASSIATSLYTDTQYF,TGTGCCAGTAGTATAGCGACTAGTCTTTACACAGATACGCAGTATTTT
.,TRBV19,.,TRBJ1-4,CASSDRPGTFEKLFF,TGTGCCAGTAGTGACAGACCGGGTACATTTGAAAAACTGTTTTTT
TRBD2,TRBV10-2,many,TRBJ2-7,CATIAGGPESYEQYF,TGCGCCACCATAGCGGGAGGGCCGGAGTCCTACGAGCAGTACTTC
.,TRBV6-2/TRBV6-3,.,TRBJ2-5,CASSQTGPGGEYF,TGTGCCAGCAGTCAGACAGGCCCTGGAGGGGAGTACTTC
.,TRBV7-3,many,TRBJ2-2,CASSLLPLTGELFF,TGTGCCAGCAGCTTACTTCCCCTGACCGGGGAGCTGTTTTTT
.,TRBV20-1,many,TRBJ1-1,CSARGGPWDSTEAFF,TGCAGTGCTAGAGGAGGGCCGTGGGATAGCACTGAAGCTTTCTTT
TRBD2,TRBV30,.,TRBJ2-2,CAWSVWTSGVNTGELFF,TGTGCCTGGAGTGTCTGGACTAGCGGGGTGAACACCGGGGAGCTGTTTTTT
.,TRBV20-1,many,TRBJ2-1,CSAPRGGSSYNEQFF,TGCAGTGCTCCCCGGGGTGGTAGCTCCTACAATGAGCAGTTCTTC
TRBD2,TRBV11-2,many,TRBJ2-3,CASSLAGGSGDTQYF,TGTGCCAGCAGCTTAGCGGGAGGCTCAGGAGATACGCAGTATTTT
.,TRBV2,few,TRBJ2-3,CASSEPGSGLFTQYF,TGTGCCAGCAGTGAACCGGGAAGTGGGTTGTTTACGCAGTATTTT
TRBD2,TRBV20-1,.,TRBJ2-1,CSAPRASSGYNEQFF,TGCAGTGCGCCCCGGGCTTCTAGCGGTTACAATGAGCAGTTCTTC
TRBD1,TRBV19,.,TRBJ2-5,CASSRGSQETQYF,TGTGCCAGTAGCAGGGGGAGTCAAGAGACCCAGTACTTC
.,TRBV2,many,TRBJ2-2,CASSRGGVLNTGELFF,TGTGCCAGCAGCAGGGGAGGGGTGCTGAACACCGGGGAGCTGTTTTTT
TRBD2,TRBV6-2/TRBV6-3,.,TRBJ2-1,CASGAGGVVHEQFF,TGTGCCAGCGGCGCGGGAGGCGTTGTCCATGAGCAGTTCTTC
TRBD2,TRBV7-2,.,TRBJ2-7,CASSLASGLAGSYEQYF,TGTGCCAGCAGCTTAGCATCGGGACTAGCGGGCTCCTACGAGCAGTACTTC
TRBD1,TRBV27,few,TRBJ1-1,CASTPIPGTGNTEAFF,TGTGCCAGCACCCCCATCCCGGGGACAGGGAACACTGAAGCTTTCTTT
.,TRBV6-1,few,TRBJ1-2,CASKVRGYHGYTF,TGTGCCAGCAAGGTCAGGGGATACCATGGCTACACCTTC
TRBD2,TRBV28,many,TRBJ2-7,CASSWPLAGGLYEQYF,TGTGCCAGCAGTTGGCCGTTAGCGGGAGGTCTCTACGAGCAGTACTTC
.,TRBV27,many,TRBJ2-7,CASSPTAFFSGRYEQYF,TGTGCCAGCAGTCCGACAGCGTTCTTTAGCGGACGGTACGAGCAGTACTTC
.,TRBV30,many,TRBJ2-3,CAWSLPDTQYF,TGTGCCTGGAGTCTTCCAGATACGCAGTATTTT
.,TRBV20-1,.,TRBJ2-1,CSARKQSSYNEQFF,TGCAGTGCCAGGAAGCAGAGCTCCTACAATGAGCAGTTCTTC
TRBD1,TRBV10-1,few,TRBJ1-1,CASSREDRGVDAFF,TGCGCCAGCAGTCGTGAGGACAGGGGTGTTGATGCTTTCTTT
.,TRBV30,many,TRBJ1-2,CAWGVIDPGGYTF,TGTGCCTGGGGTGTCATCGACCCGGGAGGCTACACCTTC
.,TRBV18,.,TRBJ2-5,CASSPPQARETQYF,TGTGCCAGCTCCCCACCACAGGCCCGAGAGACCCAGTACTTC
TRBD2,TRBV28,.,TRBJ2-1,CASSLNWGGVGYNEQFF,TGTGCCAGCAGCCTAAACTGGGGGGGAGTCGGCTACAATGAGCAGTTCTTC
.,TRBV4-3,.,TRBJ1-5,CASSQGAYGNQPQHF,TGCGCCAGCAGCCAAGGGGCTTATGGCAATCAGCCCCAGCATTTT
.,TRBV28,.,TRBJ1-2,CASSFPQGSNYGHTF,TGTGCCAGCAGTTTTCCGCAGGGGTCTAACTATGGCCACACCTTC
TRBD1,TRBV7-9,few,TRBJ2-7,CASSSQGAGYEQYF,TGTGCCAGCAGCTCACAGGGGGCTGGATACGAGCAGTACTTC
TRBD2,TRBV2,many,TRBJ2-5,CASSDPGLAGDQETQYF,TGTGCCAGCAGTGACCCTGGCCTAGCGGGAGATCAAGAGACCCAGTACTTC
TRBD2,TRBV7-9,.,TRBJ2-7,CASSPRGTSESYEQYF,TGTGCCAGCAGCCCAAGGGGGACTAGCGAGTCCTACGAGCAGTACTTC
.,TRBV19,few,TRBJ2-3,CASSTRASTDTQYF,TGTGCCAGTAGTACGCGGGCTAGCACAGATACGCAGTATTTT
.,TRBV6-2/TRBV6-3,many,TRBJ2-5,CASSTFFSGTPRETQYF,TGTGCCAGCAGTACCTTTTTTAGCGGCACCCCTCGAGAGACCCAGTACTTC
TRBD1,TRBV27,few,TRBJ2-4,CASRPTGTGVAIAKNIQYF,TGTGCCAGCAGACCGACCGGGACAGGGGTGGCGATAGCCAAAAACATTCAGTACTTC
.,TRBV2,many,TRBJ2-1,CASSLLVGVVNEQFF,TGTGCCAGCAGCCTACTAGTGGGAGTGGTCAATGAGCAGTTCTTC
TRBD2,TRBV27,.,TRBJ2-7,CASSSSLVSGRTPPYEQYF,TGTGCCAGCAGTTCCTCCCTGGTTAGCGGGAGGACCCCACCCTACGAGCAGTACTTC
.,TRBV5-4,many,TRBJ2-1,CASSPPTGTNDEQFF,TGTGCCAGCAGCCCTCCGACAGGTACCAACGATGAGCAGTTCTTC